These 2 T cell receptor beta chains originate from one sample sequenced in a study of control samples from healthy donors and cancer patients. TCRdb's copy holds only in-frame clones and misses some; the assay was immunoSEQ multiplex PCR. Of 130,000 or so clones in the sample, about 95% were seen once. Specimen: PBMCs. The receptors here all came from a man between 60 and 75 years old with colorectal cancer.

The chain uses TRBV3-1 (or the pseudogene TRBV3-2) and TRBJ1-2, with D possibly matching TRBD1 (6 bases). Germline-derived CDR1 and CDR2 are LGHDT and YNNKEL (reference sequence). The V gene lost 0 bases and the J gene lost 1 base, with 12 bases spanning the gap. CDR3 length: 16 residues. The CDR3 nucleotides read TGTGCCAGCAGCCAAGATCGGACAGCTCTTAACTATGGCTACACCTTC. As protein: CASSQDRTALNYGYTF.

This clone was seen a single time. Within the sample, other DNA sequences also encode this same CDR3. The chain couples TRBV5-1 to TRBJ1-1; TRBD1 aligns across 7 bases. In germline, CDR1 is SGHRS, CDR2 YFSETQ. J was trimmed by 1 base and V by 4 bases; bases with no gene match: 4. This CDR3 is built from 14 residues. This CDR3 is CASSLGQQNTEAFF. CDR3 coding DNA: TGCGCCAGCAGCCTGGGACAGCAGAACACTGAAGCTTTCTTT.